The 27 T cell receptor beta chains given below trace back to one sample, sequenced in a study of T cell responses to AZD1222 COVID-19 vaccine. Produced via immunoSEQ multiplex PCR; TCRdb's table is partial and in-frame only. This sample has 100,000 to 110,000 clones; roughly nine tenths occur once, and the top ten carry 1.8%. This specimen consisted of peripheral blood, obtained on day 0 of AZD1222 vaccination. The receptors stem from an adult in good health.

This sequence joins TRBV24-1 and TRBJ1-1; 10 positions agree with TRBD1. J lost 11 bases, V lost 4 bases, and 9 bases had no gene match. Germline V gene data show CDR1 as KGHDR and CDR2 as SFDVKD. This CDR3 has 14 amino acids. In DNA form, the CDR3 reads TGTGCCACCAGTGACCCTAGGACAGGGGGTCCCGCTTTCTTT. This translates into CATSDPRTGGPAFF.

The rearrangement joins TRBV10-3 to TRBJ2-1; D might be TRBD2 (5 bases). CDR3 size: 15 residues. V was cut by 10 bases and J by 3 bases, with 19 bases left in between. Germline-derived CDR1 and CDR2 are ENHRY and SYGVKD. Here the CDR3 DNA reads TGTGCCACCAACCGACTATCCAGCGACTACAATGAGCAGTTCTTC. Translation gives CATNRLSSDYNEQFF.

V and J are TRBV14 and TRBJ2-1, with 9 bases aligning to TRBD2. Germline values: CDR1 SGHDN, CDR2 FVKESK. V was pared by 0 bases and J by 3 bases, with 6 bases of the junction left unmatched. The CDR3 has 17 residues. The chain's CDR3 is CASSQEGPTSGYNEQFF. For the CDR3, the DNA is TGTGCCAGCAGCCAAGAGGGCCCGACTAGCGGCTACAATGAGCAGTTCTTC.

The chain couples TRBV6-4 to TRBJ2-2; 11 nucleotides agree with TRBD2. CDR1 is MRHNA, CDR2 SNTAGT, per germline. The CDR3 runs to 15 residues. J was trimmed by 4 bases and V by 6 bases; bases with no gene match: 4. CDR3 coding DNA: TGTGCCAGCAGCTCTACTAGCGGGAGCACCGGGGAGCTGTTTTTT. Its translation: CASSSTSGSTGELFF.

J is TRBJ2-3 and V is TRBV29-1; 9 bases match TRBD2. The CDR3 loop spans 15 amino acids. With V trimmed by 8 bases and J by 2 bases, 11 bases remained unmatched. Germline CDR1 reads SQVTM; CDR2 reads ANQGSEA. CDR3 sequence reads: CSHWALAGPTDTQYF. The CDR3 bases are TGCAGCCACTGGGCGCTAGCGGGGCCCACAGATACGCAGTATTTT.

The chain combines TRBV19 with TRBJ2-1, with 11 bases identical to TRBD2. After removal of 8 bases from V and 8 bases from J, the junction contained 11 bases not matched to a gene. This CDR3 has 15 residues. Germline V gives CDR1 LNHDA, CDR2 SQIVND (reference sequence). CDR3 residues: CASSAGTSGVYEQFF. The CDR3 DNA is TGTGCCAGTTCGGCCGGGACTAGCGGCGTCTATGAGCAGTTCTTC.

The gene calls are TRBV11-3 and TRBJ1-1, with D uncertain. Trimming removed 5 bases from V and 7 bases from J, with 17 bases in between. Germline V gene data show CDR1 as SGHNT and CDR2 as YENEEA. CDR3 length: 14 residues. The CDR3 loop reads CASSLSVREDEAFF. The DNA of the CDR3 is TGTGCCAGCAGCCTCTCAGTGAGGGAGGATGAAGCTTTCTTT.

J is TRBJ2-3 and V is TRBV7-8, with D perhaps TRBD1 or TRBD2 (6 bases each). Germline CDR1 reads SGHVS; CDR2 reads FQNEAQ. Trimming removed 7 bases at V and 10 bases at J, with 15 bases between. This CDR3 comprises 12 residues. The DNA of the CDR3 is TGTGCCAGCACCCCGGGGGCGGCGGCGCAGTATTTT. Its translation: CASTPGAAAQYF.

The chain carries TRBV6-5 and TRBJ2-7; 13 nucleotides align to TRBD2. Trimming took 0 bases from V and 2 from J; bases not matched to a gene: 1. The CDR3 is 16 residues long. Germline CDR1 reads MNHEY; CDR2 reads SVGAGI. CDR3 DNA: TGTGCCAGCAGTTACTCACTAGCGGGAGGGCCCTACGAGCAGTACTTC. The encoded protein is CASSYSLAGGPYEQYF.

The J gene is TRBJ2-7, the V gene TRBV7-2, with unresolved D. Germline values: CDR1 SGHTA, CDR2 FQGNSA. Trimming pared 5 bases from V and 4 bases from J, leaving 12 bases between. This CDR3 has 13 amino acids. The DNA of the CDR3 is TGTGCCAGCAGCCATAGAGCAGTGTACGAGCAGTACTTC. This gives the protein CASSHRAVYEQYF.

The rearrangement joins TRBV9 to TRBJ2-1; D perhaps matches TRBD2 (5 bases). V was cut by 0 bases and J by 9 bases, with 13 bases left in between. Per germline, CDR1 SGDLS and CDR2 YYNGEE. The CDR3 has 14 amino acids. CDR3 amino acids: CASSVAADGSEQFF. DNA for the CDR3: TGTGCCAGCAGCGTAGCGGCCGATGGGAGTGAGCAGTTCTTC.

The gene calls are TRBV11-3 and TRBJ2-1; weak D call: TRBD2 (5 bases). CDR1 is SGHNT, CDR2 YENEEA, per germline. The CDR3 extends over 11 amino acids. Trimming shortened V by 5 bases and J by 9 bases, and 8 bases separated the two germline ends. CDR3 coding DNA: TGTGCCAGCAGCCCCCGGGGTGAGCAGTTCTTC. Amino acids: CASSPRGEQFF.

The chain employs TRBV14 and TRBJ1-2; D remains unclear. The CDR3 covers 13 residues. Trimming pared 2 bases from V and 2 bases from J, leaving 6 bases between. The V gene's germline CDR1 is SGHDN and CDR2 FVKESK. CDR3 sequence: CASSQNGNYGYTF. CDR3 in DNA: TGTGCCAGCAGCCAAAACGGGAACTATGGCTACACCTTC.

The V and J genes are TRBV4-3 and TRBJ2-7; D is ambiguous. CDR3 size: 13 residues. With 8 bases removed from V and 3 bases from J, the gap between germline ends came to 14 bases. The germline CDR1 and CDR2 sequences are LGHNA and YSLEER. CDR3: CASARWVNYEQYF. The CDR3, as DNA: TGCGCCAGCGCTCGGTGGGTAAACTACGAGCAGTACTTC.

The chain is built from TRBV13 and TRBJ2-1; no clear D gene. The CDR3 covers 11 residues. Germline V gives CDR1 PRHDT, CDR2 FYEKMQ (reference sequence). V shed 5 bases and J shed 9 bases, with 8 bases lying between them. This CDR3 reads CASSPRSEQFF. The CDR3 nucleotides are TGTGCCAGCAGCCCCCGGAGTGAGCAGTTCTTC.

Only one count was recorded for this clone. The chain links TRBV2 to TRBJ1-4; 7 nucleotides match TRBD1. Trimming took 5 bases from V and 5 from J; bases not matched to a gene: 8. Germline loops: CDR1 SNHLY, CDR2 FYNNEI. This CDR3 comprises 15 residues. DNA of the CDR3: TGTGCCAGCAGTCCGACAGGGCTTTCCAATGAAAAACTGTTTTTT. It encodes CASSPTGLSNEKLFF.

This rearrangement joins TRBV9 to TRBJ1-6; D is ambiguous. Germline lookup yields CDR1 SGDLS and CDR2 YYNGEE. There are 15 residues in the CDR3. Trimming took off 0 bases at V and 8 bases at J, with 12 bases between the two ends. The CDR3 coding sequence is TGTGCCAGCAGCGTAGCGCCAGGTCCTGATTCACCCCTCCACTTT. The encoded protein is CASSVAPGPDSPLHF.

V gene TRBV9 combines with J gene TRBJ1-3; D call uncertain. V was shortened by 0 bases and J by 1 base, with 5 bases between the two germline ends. CDR1 and CDR2 (germline): SGDLS, YYNGEE. This CDR3 is built from 14 residues. The CDR3 loop reads CASSVEGSGNTIYF. In DNA form, the CDR3 reads TGTGCCAGCAGCGTAGAAGGGTCTGGAAACACCATATATTTT.

This chain connects TRBV11-2 to TRBJ2-2, with D possibly matching TRBD2 (7 bases). The CDR3 is 16 amino acids. Trimming took off 2 bases at V and 4 bases at J, with 14 bases between the two ends. CDR1 SGHAT and CDR2 FQNNGV come from the germline V gene. CDR3 sequence reads: CASSLWRGQTTGELFF. The CDR3 DNA follows: TGTGCCAGCAGCTTATGGCGGGGGCAGACCACCGGGGAGCTGTTTTTT.

The chain joins TRBV29-1 to TRBJ1-1; D gene ambiguous. The CDR3 runs to 13 residues. The germline gives CDR1 SQVTM, CDR2 ANQGSEA. Trimming left V 6 bases short and J 0 bases short, with 11 bases between. CDR3 nucleotide sequence: TGCAGCGTCCAGAAGATTTTGAACACTGAAGCTTTCTTT. It specifies CSVQKILNTEAFF.

This chain links TRBV5-4 with TRBJ2-5; 8 bases are shared with TRBD1. Trimming removed 2 bases from V and 3 bases from J; junction bases left unmatched: 6. Per the germline V gene, CDR1 is SGHNT and CDR2 is YYREEE (reference sequence). This CDR3 is 15 amino acids long. The DNA of the CDR3 is TGTGCCAGCAGCTTCCAGGGGGCGCTCGAAGAGACCCAGTACTTC. Translated, it gives CASSFQGALEETQYF.

This chain joins TRBV19 and TRBJ1-5, with 9 positions matching TRBD1. After removal of 6 bases from V and 3 bases from J, the junction contained 6 bases not matched to a gene. CDR3 size: 15 residues. Germline V CDR1 and CDR2: LNHDA, SQIVND (reference sequence). The CDR3 DNA is TGTGCCAGTAGAAGGGGGGACAGGGACAATCAGCCCCAGCATTTT. It yields the protein CASRRGDRDNQPQHF. Filled out from reference TRBV19 and TRBJ1-5, the complete variable domain reads DGGITQSPKYLFRKEGQNVTLSCEQNLNHDAMYWYRQDPGQGLRLIYYSQIVNDFQKGDIAEGYSVSREKKESFPLTVTSAQKNPTAFYLCASRRGDRDNQPQHFGDGTRLSIL.

This chain connects TRBV2 to TRBJ2-7; TRBD2 matches 10 bases. Unmatched junction bases numbered 10, after V lost 4 bases and J lost 7 bases. This CDR3 comprises 15 residues. CDR1 and CDR2 (germline): SNHLY, FYNNEI. CDR3 coding DNA: TGTGCCAGCAGTGTCCCAGCGGGAGGGCCAGATGAGCAGTACTTC. Translated: CASSVPAGGPDEQYF.

The CDR3 here is CASSSGSNTYLSSYNEQFF. CDR3 sequence (DNA): TGTGCCAGCAGTTCCGGCAGCAATACGTACCTCAGCTCCTACAATGAGCAGTTCTTC. The chain combines TRBV27 with TRBJ2-1; D uncertain. This CDR3 region has 19 residues. The ends were cut back, 4 bases at V and 0 bases at J, with 22 bases in the middle. The germline CDR1 and CDR2 sequences are MNHEY and SMNVEV (reference sequence).

V and J are TRBV6-2 or TRBV6-3 and TRBJ1-1; D gene ambiguous. In germline, CDR1 is MNHEY, CDR2 SVGEGT. The CDR3 totals 12 residues. V was pared by 0 bases and J by 8 bases, with 7 bases between. For the CDR3, the DNA is TGTGCCAGCAGTTACTCGTCGACAGAAGCTTTCTTT. As protein: CASSYSSTEAFF.

CDR3 amino acids: CASSLGAKDTEAFF. The DNA for the CDR3 is TGTGCCAGCAGCTTGGGTGCAAAGGACACTGAAGCTTTCTTT. The genes are TRBV11-2 and TRBJ1-1; D gene ambiguous. Between the trimmed V and J ends, which lost 3 bases and 3 bases, there was a span of 11 bases. The CDR3 loop spans 14 amino acids. CDR1 and CDR2 from the germline V gene are SGHAT and FQNNGV.

This clone turned up a few times. This chain links TRBV7-2 with TRBJ2-1; no clear D gene. The V gene lost 1 base and the J gene lost 5 bases, with 6 bases spanning the gap. CDR1 is SGHTA and CDR2 is FQGNSA in the germline V gene. The CDR3 covers 13 residues. CDR3: CASSLGPNNEQFF. The CDR3 nucleotides are TGTGCCAGCAGCTTAGGACCGAACAATGAGCAGTTCTTC.